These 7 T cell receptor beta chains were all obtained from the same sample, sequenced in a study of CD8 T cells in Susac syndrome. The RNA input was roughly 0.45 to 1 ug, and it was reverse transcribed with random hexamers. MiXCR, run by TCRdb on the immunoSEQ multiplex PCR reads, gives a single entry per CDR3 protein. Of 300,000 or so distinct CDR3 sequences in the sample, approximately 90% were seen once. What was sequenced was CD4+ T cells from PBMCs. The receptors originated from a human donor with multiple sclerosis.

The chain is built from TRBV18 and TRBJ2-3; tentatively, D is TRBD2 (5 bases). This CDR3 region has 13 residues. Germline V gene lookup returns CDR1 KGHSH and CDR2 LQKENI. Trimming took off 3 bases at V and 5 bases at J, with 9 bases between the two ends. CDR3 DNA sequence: TGTGCCAGCTCACCCGGGGTAGGAGATACGCAGTATTTT. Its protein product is CASSPGVGDTQYF.

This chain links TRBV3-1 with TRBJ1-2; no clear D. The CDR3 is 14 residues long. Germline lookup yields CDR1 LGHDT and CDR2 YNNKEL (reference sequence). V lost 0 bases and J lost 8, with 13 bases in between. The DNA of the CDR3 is TGTGCCAGCAGCCAAGATCCCGCACGCGGCGGCTACACCTTC. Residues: CASSQDPARGGYTF.

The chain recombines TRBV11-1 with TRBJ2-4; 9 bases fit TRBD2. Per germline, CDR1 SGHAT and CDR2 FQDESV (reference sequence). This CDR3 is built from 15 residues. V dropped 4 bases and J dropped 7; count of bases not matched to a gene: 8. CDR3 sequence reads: CASSSLGLAGNIQYF. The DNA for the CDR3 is TGTGCCAGCAGCTCATTGGGACTAGCCGGGAACATTCAGTACTTC. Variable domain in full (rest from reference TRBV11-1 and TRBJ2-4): EAEVAQSPRYKITEKSQAVAFWCDPISGHATLYWYRQILGQGPELLVQFQDESVVDDSQLPKDRFSAERLKGVDSTLKIQPAELGDSAMYLCASSSLGLAGNIQYFGAGTRLSVL.

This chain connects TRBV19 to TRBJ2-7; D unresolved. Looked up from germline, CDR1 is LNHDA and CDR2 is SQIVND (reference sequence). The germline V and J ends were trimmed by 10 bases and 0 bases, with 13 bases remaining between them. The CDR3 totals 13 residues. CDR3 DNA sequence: TGTGCCACCATGAACTTGGCCTCCTACGAGCAGTACTTC. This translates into CATMNLASYEQYF.

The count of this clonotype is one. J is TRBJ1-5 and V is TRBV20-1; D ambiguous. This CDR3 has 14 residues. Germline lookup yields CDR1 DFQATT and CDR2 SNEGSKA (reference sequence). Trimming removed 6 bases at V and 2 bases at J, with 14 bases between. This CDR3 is CSARRPEGNQPQHF. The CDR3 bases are TGCAGTGCAAGACGGCCCGAGGGCAATCAGCCCCAGCATTTT.

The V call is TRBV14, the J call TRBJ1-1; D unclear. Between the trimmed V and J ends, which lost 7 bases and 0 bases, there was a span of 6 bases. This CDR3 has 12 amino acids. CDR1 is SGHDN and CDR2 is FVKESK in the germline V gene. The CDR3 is CASKEMNTEAFF. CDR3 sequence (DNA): TGTGCCAGCAAGGAGATGAACACTGAAGCTTTCTTT.

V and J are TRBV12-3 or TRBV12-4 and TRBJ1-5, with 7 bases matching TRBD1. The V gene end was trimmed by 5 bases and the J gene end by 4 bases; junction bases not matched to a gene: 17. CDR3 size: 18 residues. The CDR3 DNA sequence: TGTGCCAGCAGTCCCCGTGGCACGGGACAGCGAGGAAATCAGCCCCAGCATTTT. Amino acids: CASSPRGTGQRGNQPQHF.